This T cell receptor beta chain was identified during a study of shared clonotypes between healthy human individuals. Study-level background: CD4 naive cells filled three plates per donor, CD4 memory three, CD8 naive two and CD8 memory one. Study-wide results and caveats: Genetic and exposure-history diversity was limited by the few donors. When compared with the clonotypes that were shared by all four sorted-subset donors, the non-shared clonotypes turned out to have lower generation probabilities.

Naive CD8 cells lacked CD45RO and underwent positive selection for CCR7, leaving out terminally differentiated effector memory CD45RA+ cells. In regard to this clone: What it binds is not known.

Replicate PCRs run on sorted subsets employed approximately 0.2 ug DNA, tens of thousands of T cell genomes. Produced via immunoSEQ multiplex PCR; TCRdb's table is partial and in-frame only. The table lists about 1,800,000 clones, about 95% of them singletons. The source material was naive CD8+ T cells sorted from blood. The receptor was derived from a man aged 18 to 35 in good health.

CDR3: CASSQDRVAYEQYF. In nucleotides, the CDR3 is TGTGCCAGCAGCCAGGACAGGGTCGCCTACGAGCAGTACTTC. This rearrangement joins TRBV5-5 to TRBJ2-7; 8 nucleotides agree with TRBD1. The germline V gene has CDR1 SGHKS and CDR2 YYEKEE (reference sequence). Unmatched junction bases numbered 5, after V lost 4 bases and J lost 2 bases. The CDR3 is made up of 14 amino acids.